This paragraph covers one T cell receptor (beta chain) sequence. Its antigen is undetermined. The data were taken from a study of graft-versus-host responses after intestinal transplantation. Study at large: Induction using anti-thymocyte globulin, followed by tacrolimus and steroids for approximately three years, was given to all recipients. Study findings and constraints: Among recipient marrow samples, GvH clones were found; some appeared first in ileum or blood. Within the allografts of patients who had graft-donor T cell macrochimerism, graft-versus-host to host-versus-graft clonal ratios were high.

V shed 3 bases and J 8 bases; nucleotides not matched to a gene: 6. This CDR3 has 15 residues. Germline loops: CDR1 SGHRS, CDR2 YFSETQ. Here immunoSEQ multiplex PCR was the method, and the copy in TCRdb shows in-frame clones only, minus some. Found here are about 86,000 clones, about 87% of them singletons; the top ten hold roughly 0.3%. The origin of this receptor is a human donor who was the organ donor for an intestinal transplant. Sequenced here: unstimulated CD4+ T cells sorted from spleen or lymph node cells, sampled before transplant. The chain employs TRBV5-1 and TRBJ1-4, with 11 bases identical to TRBD1. In DNA, the CDR3 is TGCGCCAGCAGCTCACTTGGGACAGGGGGGGAAAAACTGTTTTTT. Translated, it gives CASSSLGTGGEKLFF.